These 16 T cell receptor beta chains share one sample of origin, sequenced in a study of T cells expressing NK-cell markers. Reprocessing the 5' RACE reads, TCRdb reports a single entry for every CDR3 protein and omits DNA. This repertoire comprises about 160,000 distinct CDR3 sequences; its ten largest clones make up about 18%. Sequenced input: blood T cells: a sorted CD56 or NKG2C T cell subset, CD4+ or CD8+ T cells, or bulk PBMC T cells (not recorded which). These receptors originate from a woman between 18 and 69 years old in good health.

The chain joins TRBV9 to TRBJ2-6; TCRdb indicates TRBD1, and absent DNA this call remains unverified. The CDR3 has 18 amino acids. The germline V gene encodes CDR1 SGDLS and CDR2 YYNGEE. The CDR3 is CASSSRTGDSSGANVLTF.

This chain's CDR3 is CASSSEGSGEQFF. V gene TRBV5-1 combines with J gene TRBJ2-1. The CDR3 covers 13 residues. The germline CDR1 and CDR2 sequences are SGHRS and YFSETQ.

The CDR3 region is CSARLPGLPETQYF. The chain combines TRBV20-1 with TRBJ2-5; checking the TCRdb D call of TRBD2 is not possible without DNA. From germline, CDR1 is DFQATT and CDR2 SNEGSKA (reference sequence). The CDR3 loop spans 14 amino acids.

The rearrangement uses TRBV12-3 or TRBV12-4 and TRBJ2-7; TCRdb lists TRBD1, though no DNA is available to test this call. The CDR3 covers 15 residues. CDR3 protein: CASSSGPGRTYEQYF.

This chain connects TRBV20-1 to TRBJ1-4. From germline, CDR1 is DFQATT and CDR2 SNEGSKA (reference sequence). CDR3 length: 16 amino acids. The CDR3: CSARDGWASTNEKLFF.

The chain uses TRBV20-1 and TRBJ2-7; TCRdb calls TRBD1, which cannot be checked without DNA. The CDR3 contains 13 residues. Looked up from germline, CDR1 is DFQATT and CDR2 is SNEGSKA (reference sequence). This CDR3 is CSASARVAYEQYF.

The chain carries TRBV20-1 and TRBJ1-1. Looked up from germline, CDR1 is DFQATT and CDR2 is SNEGSKA (reference sequence). CDR3 size: 11 residues. CDR3 sequence reads: CSAWAGTEAFF.

The chain links TRBV5-1 to TRBJ2-2; no DNA is available, so the TRBD1 call from TCRdb remains unchecked. The CDR3 covers 14 residues. Germline V gene data show CDR1 as SGHRS and CDR2 as YFSETQ. CDR3 loop: CASSLQGNTGELFF.

V usage is TRBV7-8 and J usage is TRBJ2-5; TCRdb selects TRBD1, and the lack of DNA leaves this call unchecked. The germline gives CDR1 SGHVS, CDR2 FQNEAQ. This CDR3 comprises 12 residues. The chain's CDR3 is CASSQGTGAQYF.

V usage is TRBV20-1 and J usage is TRBJ2-1; the D call of TRBD1 rests on TCRdb alone, since no DNA is present to check it. Germline V gene sequence: CDR1 DFQATT, CDR2 SNEGSKA (reference sequence). The CDR3 contains 15 residues. CDR3: CSARTDRVSYNEQFF.

The V call is TRBV6-1, the J call TRBJ2-7; TCRdb's D call, TRBD2, is unchecked because there is no DNA. Germline V CDR1 and CDR2: MNHNS, SASEGT. The CDR3 runs to 13 residues. CDR3 region: CAINRGGHYEQYF.

The genes are TRBV2 and TRBJ1-1. Germline CDR1 is SNHLY and CDR2 is FYNNEI. There are 15 residues in the CDR3. CDR3 protein: CASSEVYHGNTEAFF.

This rearrangement joins TRBV6-1 to TRBJ2-2. Looked up from germline, CDR1 is MNHNS and CDR2 is SASEGT. The CDR3 spans 14 residues. The CDR3 sequence: CASFTVGNTGELFF.

The V gene is TRBV27, the J gene TRBJ2-7; TCRdb's assignment of TRBD1 cannot be checked, as there is no DNA. The CDR3 covers 15 residues. The germline V gene encodes CDR1 MNHEY and CDR2 SMNVEV (reference sequence). This CDR3 is CASSLSGGGPYEQYF.

This chain uses TRBV18 with TRBJ2-2. The CDR3 totals 14 residues. CDR1 is KGHSH and CDR2 is LQKENI in the germline V gene. The CDR3 spells CASSPHPNTGELFF.

The chain links TRBV29-1 to TRBJ2-7. Germline values: CDR1 SQVTM, CDR2 ANQGSEA. The CDR3 contains 15 residues. This chain's CDR3 is CSVEDRVGGWYEQYF.